These 16 T cell receptor beta chains were all obtained from the same sample, sequenced in a study of T cell repertoires in cytomegalovirus infection. TCRdb fed the reads into MiXCR, producing one record per CDR3 protein. The sample has 740,000 or so distinct CDR3 sequences; about a third are singletons. The sample comprised PBMCs. These receptors originate from a human donor in good health (CMV status not recorded). Some clones in this sample may be carry-over from other donors' samples.

This clonotype was seen a handful of times. The V gene is TRBV19, the J gene TRBJ2-3; weak D call: TRBD1 (7 bases). Germline V gene lookup returns CDR1 LNHDA and CDR2 SQIVND (reference sequence). The CDR3 length is 18 residues. With 7 bases removed from V and 1 base from J, the gap between germline ends came to 24 bases. The CDR3 region has the DNA TGTGCCAGTACTAACCCTATTACAGGGGACTGGCGCACAGATACGCAGTATTTT. As protein: CASTNPITGDWRTDTQYF.

This clonotype was counted between two and nine times. The gene calls are TRBV12-3 or TRBV12-4 and TRBJ1-3; possibly TRBD1 for D (5 bases). Trimming pared 3 bases from V and 8 bases from J, leaving 5 bases between. This CDR3 has 11 amino acids. As DNA, the CDR3 is TGTGCCAGCAGTTTCAGGGACACCATATATTTT. As protein: CASSFRDTIYF.

This chain links TRBV19 with TRBJ2-1, with 10 bases matching TRBD2. The CDR3 contains 15 residues. After removal of 6 bases from V and 8 bases from J, the junction contained 10 bases not matched to a gene. Germline V gene lookup returns CDR1 LNHDA and CDR2 SQIVND (reference sequence). The CDR3 protein is CASSPSGRAVDEQFF. CDR3 bases: TGTGCCAGTAGCCCCAGCGGGAGGGCCGTTGATGAGCAGTTCTTC.

This clonotype was counted many times. This rearrangement joins TRBV19 to TRBJ1-1, with D perhaps matching TRBD1 (6 bases). CDR3 length: 14 residues. Trimming took off 7 bases at V and 4 bases at J, with 16 bases between the two ends. The germline gives CDR1 LNHDA, CDR2 SQIVND (reference sequence). CDR3: CASKTTGLATEAFF. CDR3 sequence (DNA): TGTGCCAGTAAAACTACAGGGTTGGCCACTGAAGCTTTCTTT. Looking up the rest from reference TRBV19 and TRBJ1-1 gives the full variable domain: DGGITQSPKYLFRKEGQNVTLSCEQNLNHDAMYWYRQDPGQGLRLIYYSQIVNDFQKGDIAEGYSVSREKKESFPLTVTSAQKNPTAFYLCASKTTGLATEAFFGQGTRLTVV.

This clonotype was detected only a few times. The rearrangement joins TRBV4-1 to TRBJ1-1; D is undetermined. CDR1 MGHRA and CDR2 YSYEKL come from the germline V gene. The CDR3 is 14 amino acids. The germline V and J ends were trimmed by 2 bases and 0 bases, with 7 bases remaining between them. As DNA, the CDR3 is TGCGCCAGCAGCCAATCTGGGCTGAACACTGAAGCTTTCTTT. As protein: CASSQSGLNTEAFF.

With respect to this clonotype: Possible read error: a much larger clone is one base away. This chain uses TRBV7-2 with TRBJ1-2; D uncertain. The V end was cut by 10 bases, the J end by 0 bases, with 24 bases between. Germline assignment: CDR1 SGHTA and CDR2 FQGNSA. The CDR3 is 17 residues long. The CDR3 spells CATSINRANPTNYGYTF. DNA for the CDR3: TGTGCCACCTCCATAAATCGGGCCAATCCTACTAACTATGGCTACACCTTC.

This clonotype was counted ten times or more. The chain employs TRBV27 and TRBJ2-1, with TRBD2 matching 8 bases. This CDR3 has 16 residues. Germline loops: CDR1 MNHEY, CDR2 SMNVEV (reference sequence). J was trimmed by 6 bases and V by 0 bases; bases with no gene match: 7. The CDR3 nucleotides read TGTGCCAGCAGTTTATCAGCGGGGGAGTGGGGCAATGAGCAGTTCTTC. This codes for CASSLSAGEWGNEQFF.

The chain carries TRBV28 and TRBJ2-6; 8 bases line up with TRBD1. The CDR3 totals 16 residues. Germline V gene sequence: CDR1 MDHEN, CDR2 SYDVKM. V gave up 5 bases and J gave up 1 base; unmatched junction bases: 4. The CDR3 sequence: CASSTWTGSGANVLTF. In DNA, the CDR3 is TGTGCCAGCAGTACCTGGACAGGGTCTGGGGCCAACGTCCTGACTTTC.

In its sample, this clonotype was seen once. The chain carries TRBV20-1 and TRBJ1-1; D not resolved. From germline, CDR1 is DFQATT and CDR2 SNEGSKA (reference sequence). This CDR3 is 11 amino acids long. V lost 6 bases to trimming and J lost 1 base, with 6 bases between them. CDR3 sequence (DNA): TGCAGTGCAAGCCAGAACACTGAAGCTTTCTTT. It specifies CSASQNTEAFF.

The DNA of the CDR3 is TGTGCCAGCTCGGAACAGTCGGTTGGTGGCTACACCTTC. As protein: CASSEQSVGGYTF. J is TRBJ1-2 and V is TRBV6-2 or TRBV6-3, with no clear D. Between the trimmed V and J ends, which lost 8 bases and 7 bases, there was a span of 17 bases. The CDR3 has 13 residues. Looked up from germline, CDR1 is MNHEY and CDR2 is SVGEGT.

This clonotype was observed a single time. The chain uses TRBV24-1 and TRBJ2-1; 12 bases align to TRBD2. The trim removed 0 bases at V and 11 bases at J, leaving 4 bases unmatched. Germline CDR1 reads KGHDR; CDR2 reads SFDVKD. This CDR3 has 15 amino acids. CDR3 residues: CATSDLGLAGLKQFF. The CDR3 region has the DNA TGTGCCACCAGTGATTTGGGACTAGCGGGACTCAAGCAGTTCTTC.

This rearrangement joins TRBV9 to TRBJ2-5; 7 bases are a match to TRBD2. Germline assignment: CDR1 SGDLS and CDR2 YYNGEE. This CDR3 has 17 amino acids. V shed 0 bases, J shed 4 bases, and the junction held 12 bases outside the gene matches. CDR3 sequence (DNA): TGTGCCAGCAGCGTAGGGGGAGCTAGCGGCTTAGGAGAGACCCAGTACTTC. This sequence encodes CASSVGGASGLGETQYF.

In nucleotides, the CDR3 is TGCGCCAGCAGCTTTTCGGGAGACTTCTATGAGCAGTTCTTC. As protein: CASSFSGDFYEQFF. This chain joins TRBV5-1 and TRBJ2-1, with a weak D call TRBD2 (6 bases). Germline-derived CDR1 and CDR2 are SGHRS and YFSETQ. This CDR3 has 14 amino acids. V lost 2 bases and J lost 8, with 14 bases in between. The variable domain in full, with the rest retrieved from reference TRBV5-1 and TRBJ2-1, is KAGVTQTPRYLIKTRGQQVTLSCSPISGHRSVSWYQQTPGQGLQFLFEYFSETQRNKGNFPGRFSGRQFSNSRSEMNVSTLELGDSALYLCASSFSGDFYEQFFGPGTRLTVL.

The CDR3 sequence: CASRRPGTDKLFF. For the CDR3, the DNA is TGTGCCAGCAGACGACCCGGGACTGACAAACTGTTTTTT. The chain links TRBV28 to TRBJ1-4; maybe TRBD1 (5 bases). The V end lost 6 bases, the J end lost 11 bases, and 16 bases lay between the germline ends. The CDR3 runs 13 residues. CDR1 is MDHEN and CDR2 is SYDVKM in the germline V gene.

Concerning this clonotype itself: Being one base from a much bigger clone, this may be a read error. The rearrangement joins TRBV10-3 to TRBJ2-5; 13 bases fit TRBD2. J lost 3 bases, V lost 5 bases, and 6 bases had no gene match. Germline CDR1 and CDR2: ENHRY and SYGVKD. This CDR3 is 16 amino acids long. CDR3 coding DNA: TGTGCCATCAGTAAGCGGACTAGCGGGAGTAAAGAGACCCAGTACTTC. It translates to CAISKRTSGSKETQYF.

V and J are TRBV27 and TRBJ2-1; D unresolved. The CDR3 contains 12 residues. Germline assignment: CDR1 MNHEY and CDR2 SMNVEV (reference sequence). V lost 0 bases and J 9 bases, leaving 6 bases between the germline ends. CDR3 nucleotides: TGTGCCAGCAGTTTATCCCGGACTGAGCAGTTCTTC. Its protein is CASSLSRTEQFF.